Listed here are 16 T cell receptor beta chains from one sample, sequenced in a study of control samples from healthy donors and cancer patients. Data came from immunoSEQ multiplex PCR; TCRdb stores just in-frame clones and leaves some out. The data show under 200,000 clones, approximately 94% seen once. The sequencing input was PBMCs. These receptors all stem from a man aged 55 to 70 with colorectal cancer.

V is TRBV4-1 and J is TRBJ2-7, with 11 positions matching TRBD1. The CDR3 consists of 14 residues. V lost 5 bases, J lost 4 bases, and 4 bases stayed unmatched. Per the germline V gene, CDR1 is MGHRA and CDR2 is YSYEKL. CDR3 nucleotide sequence: TGCGCCAGCAGCGTGGGACAGGGGGGGTACGAGCAGTACTTC. As protein: CASSVGQGGYEQYF.

V usage is TRBV24-1 and J usage is TRBJ1-6; 8 bases are a match to TRBD1. V trimming: 9 bases; J trimming: 7 bases; junction bases outside the gene matches: 10. The CDR3 length is 15 residues. Germline loops: CDR1 KGHDR, CDR2 SFDVKD. The DNA for the CDR3 is TGTGCCACCCCTAACAGGGGGAGACGGAATTCACCCCTCCACTTT. Residues: CATPNRGRRNSPLHF.

The chain carries TRBV10-3 and TRBJ2-7; D gene unclear. V lost 2 bases and J 3 bases, leaving 8 bases between the germline ends. In germline, CDR1 is ENHRY, CDR2 SYGVKD. The CDR3 consists of 13 residues. CDR3 sequence: CAISEGQYYEQYF. The CDR3 DNA sequence: TGTGCCATCAGTGAGGGTCAGTACTACGAGCAGTACTTC.

The rearrangement uses TRBV7-9 and TRBJ2-7; 8 bases line up with TRBD2. The germline gives CDR1 SEHNR, CDR2 FQNEAQ (reference sequence). The V segment lost 7 bases and the J segment 2 bases; nucleotides outside the gene matches: 10. The CDR3 has 15 residues. CDR3 amino acids: CASIPKRGSPYEQYF. The DNA of the CDR3 is TGTGCCAGCATCCCAAAGCGGGGGAGTCCCTACGAGCAGTACTTC.

This sequence joins TRBV27 and TRBJ2-7; D is undetermined. The CDR3 totals 14 residues. CDR1 MNHEY and CDR2 SMNVEV come from the germline V gene (reference sequence). The V and J ends lost 2 bases and 2 bases respectively, with 10 bases between them. The CDR3 loop is CASSLETRAYEQYF. The CDR3 DNA is TGTGCCAGCAGTTTAGAGACACGCGCCTACGAGCAGTACTTC.

The chain combines TRBV10-1 with TRBJ2-2; 10 bases map to TRBD1. Germline CDR1 reads WNHNN; CDR2 reads SYGVQD (reference sequence). The CDR3 covers 15 residues. Trimming removed 5 bases from V and 7 bases from J; junction bases left unmatched: 7. CDR3 sequence (DNA): TGCGCCAGCAGTCTTGACAGGGGGCAGGGCGGGGAGCTGTTTTTT. Protein product: CASSLDRGQGGELFF.

This clone was seen just once. The CDR3 coding sequence is TGTGCCAGCAGCAAAAAGGGGGGACTCCACATCGAGACCCAGTACTTC. It translates to CASSKKGGLHIETQYF. The J gene is TRBJ2-5, the V gene TRBV21-1. TRBV21-1 is termed a pseudogene. This CDR3 has 16 residues.

This clone was seen only once. This chain connects TRBV30 to TRBJ1-1; no clear D. V was trimmed by 0 bases and J by 3 bases, leaving 8 bases between them. Germline values: CDR1 GTSNPN, CDR2 SVGIG (reference sequence). CDR3 size: 13 residues. The CDR3 here is CAWSVTGDTEAFF. CDR3 nucleotides: TGTGCCTGGAGTGTTACCGGGGACACTGAAGCTTTCTTT.

The chain couples TRBV11-3 to TRBJ2-2; D is uncertain. Germline CDR1 SGHNT, CDR2 YENEEA. The CDR3 loop spans 13 amino acids. Deletions cut 1 base from V and 4 bases from J, with 4 bases between. For the CDR3, the DNA is TGTGCCAGCAGCTTAGTGGCCACCGGGGAGCTGTTTTTT. It specifies CASSLVATGELFF.

The rearrangement joins TRBV18 to TRBJ2-1; 12 nucleotides align to TRBD2. Trimming at V came to 2 bases and at J to 1 base, leaving 0 bases not matched to a gene. The CDR3 length is 16 residues. In germline, CDR1 is KGHSH, CDR2 LQKENI. CDR3 sequence: CASSPTSGGSYNEQFF. The DNA for the CDR3 is TGTGCCAGCTCACCAACTAGCGGGGGGTCCTACAATGAGCAGTTCTTC. Using reference TRBV18 and TRBJ2-1 for the parts outside the CDR3, the full variable domain is NAGVMQNPRHLVRRRGQEARLRCSPMKGHSHVYWYRQLPEEGLKFMVYLQKENIIDESGMPKERFSAEFPKEGPSILRIQQVVRGDSAAYFCASSPTSGGSYNEQFFGPGTRLTVL.

A word on this clone: Other DNA sequences of this sample code for an identical CDR3. The chain is built from TRBV11-2 and TRBJ2-3; no reliable D call. The CDR3 loop spans 12 amino acids. Trimming pared 1 base from V and 6 bases from J, leaving 5 bases between. Germline lookup yields CDR1 SGHAT and CDR2 FQNNGV. The CDR3 loop is CASSLGGDTQYF. CDR3 bases: TGTGCCAGCAGCTTAGGGGGTGATACGCAGTATTTT.

The V and J genes are TRBV7-9 and TRBJ1-1; D ambiguous. CDR1 and CDR2 (germline): SEHNR, FQNEAQ (reference sequence). CDR3 length equals 14 residues. Trimming cost V 1 base and J 3 bases, with 9 bases left between them. CDR3 loop: CASSLGAEDTEAFF. In DNA, the CDR3 is TGTGCCAGCAGCTTAGGGGCCGAAGACACTGAAGCTTTCTTT.

DNA for the CDR3: TGCGCCAGCAGCTTGGAGGCGAGTGTGGGGGCAGATGGCTACACCTTC. Its translation is CASSLEASVGADGYTF. This chain joins TRBV5-1 and TRBJ1-2; the D gene is possibly TRBD1 (6 bases). This CDR3 is built from 16 residues. Germline CDR1 and CDR2: SGHRS and YFSETQ. The germline V and J ends were trimmed by 0 bases and 6 bases, with 18 bases remaining between them.

A single count supports this clone. The chain combines TRBV19 with TRBJ2-5; TRBD2 agrees at 9 bases. The CDR3 contains 16 residues. V lost 1 base and J lost 0; bases outside the gene matches: 3. CDR1 is LNHDA, CDR2 SQIVND, per germline (reference sequence). The CDR3 loop is CASSIASGGYQETQYF. CDR3 in DNA: TGTGCCAGTAGTATAGCCAGCGGGGGGTACCAAGAGACCCAGTACTTC.

V and J are TRBV7-8 and TRBJ1-1, with unresolved D. CDR1 is SGHVS and CDR2 is FQNEAQ in the germline V gene. This CDR3 is built from 14 residues. V shed 3 bases and J shed 1 base, with 9 bases lying between them. DNA for the CDR3: TGTGCCAGCAGCTTCCTGGACGGGAACACTGAAGCTTTCTTT. Its translation: CASSFLDGNTEAFF. The complete variable domain, with remaining parts taken from reference TRBV7-8 and TRBJ1-1, reads GAGVSQSPRYKVAKRGQDVALRCDPISGHVSLFWYQQALGQGPEFLTYFQNEAQLDKSGLPSDRFFAERPEGSVSTLKIQRTQQEDSAVYLCASSFLDGNTEAFFGQGTRLTVV.

The CDR3 here is CASSPRDSSYEQYF. As DNA, the CDR3 is TGTGCCAGCAGTCCCCGGGACAGCAGTTACGAGCAGTACTTC. V usage is TRBV27 and J usage is TRBJ2-7; 7 bases are a match to TRBD1. The germline V gene encodes CDR1 MNHEY and CDR2 SMNVEV (reference sequence). Unmatched junction bases numbered 8, after V lost 5 bases and J lost 4 bases. The CDR3 spans 14 residues.